The clone carrying this TCR beta chain was counted at least ten times. Its antigen is unidentified. The record originates from a study of identical twins. General study results and limits: Recombination models fit unrelated individuals' TCR alpha sharing but underestimated twins'. Out-of-frame alpha sequences that twins shared showed excess low generation probability. Weaker excess sharing between twins was seen in beta out-of-frame sequences.

Template switching created a universal primer site, and the cDNA included unique molecular identifiers. TCRdb processed the 5' RACE reads anew with MiXCR; each CDR3 protein has one entry. The sample includes roughly 250,000 distinct CDR3 sequences, roughly 13% of them seen just once. CDR1 and CDR2 from the germline V gene are SGHRS and YFSETQ. CDR3 length: 13 residues. V lost 7 bases and J lost 5, with 15 bases in between. J is TRBJ1-1 and V is TRBV5-1; D may be TRBD1 (6 bases). The sequence came from a woman under 30 in good health. The specimen was memory (CD45RO+) T cells sorted from blood. The CDR3 nucleotides read TGCGCCAGCGGCTACAGGGAGGGAACTGAAGCTTTCTTT. It translates to CASGYREGTEAFF.